The rows below give T cell receptor beta chains drawn from one sample of a study of post-analysis software for immune sequencing data. From the PCR reads, TCRdb called clonotypes with MiXCR, one entry per CDR3 protein. The table includes hundreds of thousands of distinct CDR3 sequences, around 40% detected once. The sequencing input was blood. Source of these receptors: a girl aged 10 to 17 with multiple sclerosis. CDR3s include the opening cysteine and the closing phenylalanine or tryptophan. D genes are given only for firm matches. Only some rows state a clone size, as once, few, many or a class for expanded clones.

>TRBV14|TRBD1|TRBJ2-1|-
TGTGCCAGCAGCCGTTGGACAGGGAGGAACAATGAGCAGTTCTTC
CASSRWTGRNNEQFF
>TRBV29-1|-|TRBJ2-5|-
TGCAGCGTTGAGACAGTACAAGGGCAAGAGACCCAGTACTTC
CSVETVQGQETQYF
>TRBV5-1|-|TRBJ2-1|-
TGCGCCAGCAGGAATTCAGGGAAGGAGCAGTTCTTC
CASRNSGKEQFF
>TRBV11-2|TRBD2|TRBJ2-7|-
TGTGCCAGCAGCCGACATAAGACGGGACTAGCGTACGAGCAGTACTTC
CASSRHKTGLAYEQYF
>TRBV5-6|TRBD1|TRBJ1-1|-
TGTGCCAGCAGCTTGTACAGGGGGGGGACTGAAGCTTTCTTT
CASSLYRGGTEAFF
>TRBV4-1|-|TRBJ2-7|-
TGCGCCAGCAGCCATCTTAATAACAGGGTTGGGGAATACGAGCAGTACTTC
CASSHLNNRVGEYEQYF
>TRBV27|-|TRBJ2-1|few
TGTGCCAGCAGTTTACTTTGGACAGCCTTAAATCTCAATGAGCAGTTCTTC
CASSLLWTALNLNEQFF
>TRBV5-6|-|TRBJ2-4|-
TGTGCCAGCAGCTTGGCCCCAGGGGGCGGGAGGGACATTCAGTACTTC
CASSLAPGGGRDIQYF
>TRBV28|TRBD1|TRBJ1-1|-
TGTGCCAGCAGTTTCCCGGGACAGGGGAGGAACACTGAAGCTTTCTTT
CASSFPGQGRNTEAFF
>TRBV7-9|-|TRBJ2-1|-
TGTGCCAGCAGCCCCGGTCGGTCGAGGAGCTCCTACAATGAGCAGTTCTTC
CASSPGRSRSSYNEQFF